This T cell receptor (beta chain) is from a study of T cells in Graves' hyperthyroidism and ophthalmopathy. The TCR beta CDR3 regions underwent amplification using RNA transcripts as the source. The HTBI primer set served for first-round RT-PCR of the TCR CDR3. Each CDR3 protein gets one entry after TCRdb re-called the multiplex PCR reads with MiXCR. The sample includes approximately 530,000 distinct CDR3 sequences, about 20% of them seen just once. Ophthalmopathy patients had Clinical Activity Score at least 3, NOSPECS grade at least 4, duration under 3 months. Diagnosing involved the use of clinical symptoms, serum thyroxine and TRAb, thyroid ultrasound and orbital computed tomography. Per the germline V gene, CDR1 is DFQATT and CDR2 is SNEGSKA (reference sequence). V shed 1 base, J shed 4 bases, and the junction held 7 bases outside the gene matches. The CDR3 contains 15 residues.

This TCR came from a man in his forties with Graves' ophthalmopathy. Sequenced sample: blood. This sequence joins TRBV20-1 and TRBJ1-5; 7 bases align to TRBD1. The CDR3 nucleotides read TGCAGTGCTAGAGGAGGGGCAGGGGGTAATCAGCCCCAGCATTTT. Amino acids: CSARGGAGGNQPQHF.